The sequence of this TCR beta chain was determined in a study of naive and memory T cell subsets (dated by TCRdb to the late 2010s). Some background on the complete study: The study applied an open-source, UMI-based TCR alpha and beta sequencing pipeline to sorted naive and memory peripheral blood T cell subsets. Complete agreement was observed between the functional CMV T cell responses and the IgG serology results. RNA was DNase-treated and reverse transcribed with TCR constant-region primers, mostly using SuperScript III. Broader findings and caveats from the paper: A few larger clonotypes were present in naive repertoires, particularly the CD8 repertoires, and these clonotypes were possibly memory cells re-expressing CD45RA. TCR abundance followed a power law with an exponent that was different for naive and memory subsets but consistent across the three individuals. RNA-based TCR counts may be influenced by expression changes linked to T cell activation and differentiation. The repertoire findings for the naive and memory subsets could not be validated, as no ground truth was available. In both CD4 and CD8 cells, the Gini index increased while Shannon and inverse Simpson diversity decreased from naive through CM, EM and EMRA. Single alpha or beta chain sequences, rather than paired alpha/beta receptors, were used to define clonotypes. After error correction, over 95% of naive TCR sequences appeared only once, giving much steeper abundance distributions than memory subsets.

The CDR3 holds 14 amino acids from the cysteine to the phenylalanine. Only the CDR3 portion is preserved as DNA: 42 bases, with reading frame beginning at the first base. At the junction V is shortened by 1 base and J by 8 bases; bases outside the gene matches: 7. CDR1 and CDR2 are drawn from the germline V gene (reference sequence): DFQATT, SNEGSKA. The library was prepared using UMI-ligation and nested PCR. The beta constant-region primer consisted of an equimolar mixture of two oligonucleotides that together covered TRBC1 and TRBC2. The ligated cDNA went through four rounds of PCR with nested alpha and beta constant-region primers together with the SP2 primer. A single-stranded oligonucleotide bearing the SP2 primer plus a 12-nucleotide UMI was ligated onto the 3' end of the cDNA by T4 RNA ligase 1. The ligation reaction was kept at 16 degrees C for roughly 19-25 hours. PCR2 was usually performed as a SYBR Green qPCR and halted at a preset threshold so that over-amplification would not occur. Apart from the first purification, every purification step used Agencourt AMPure XP magnetic beads. Libraries were quantified by Qubit and checked on a TapeStation, with a main peak expected near 650 bp. The pooled libraries were sequenced on an Illumina MiSeq using v2 2x251 paired-end kits, which usually yielded roughly 0.85-2.2 million reads per sample. Each sample's library went into the pool at around 4 nM, and about 4.5-7.5% PhiX was added to help with cluster recognition. Per the authors' processing: Using tag matching that tolerated one base-pair mismatch, Decombinator assigned V and J genes to FASTQ reads that had been processed by Demultiplexor. Collapsinator relied on UMIs to fix sequencing errors as well as frequency errors caused by PCR heterogeneity. CDR3Translator translated TCRs and extracted CDR3s from the conserved cysteine to the FGXG phenylalanine, flagging non-productive sequences. Repertoires were subsampled to equal numbers of UMI-defined TCRs before Gini, Shannon entropy and inverse Simpson indices were calculated. Power-law fits to clonotype abundance distributions were performed by maximum likelihood within the linear range. On one naive CD8 sample, the pipeline and MIGEC gave similar UMI counts, unique TCR numbers and clonal distributions. In one analysis, naive TCRs also found in any memory subset of the same donor were removed from the naive repertoire. Repertoires were searched for several thousand CMV-associated CDR3 sequences compiled from VDJdb and a published dataset. TCRdb reprocessed the public reads (quality trimming at Q25 with fastp, clone calling with MiXCR) and kept in-frame beta chains. Every entry covers one CDR3 protein and lists the most common genes and DNA from its rows. TCRdb, not the authors, supplied the V and J calls. The table for this sample lists 150,000 or so distinct CDR3 sequences; roughly 23% of them were counted only once. The top ten clonotypes cover about 0.11% of the sample.

This clonotype has a count of ten or more. The specificity of this receptor is unknown. No qualities accompany the bases; no much larger clone lies one base away. Separate amplification of TCR alpha and beta chain libraries was performed from the second PCR step onward. Donor CMV status was determined by IFNgamma production from CD4+ T cells after overnight stimulation of fresh PBMCs with CMV viral lysate. CD4 T cells were positively selected with Miltenyi beads, followed by positive selection of CD8 T cells from the CD4-negative fraction. After staining for CD3, CD4, CD8, CD45RA, CD27 and a live/dead dye, cells were sorted on a BD Aria II into four subsets based on CD45RA and CD27. Blood was obtained from a few healthy volunteers, and the blood from each volunteer was fractionated into CD4 and CD8 T cells and subsequently into four differentiation subsets. Around 110 ml of peripheral blood was taken from each donor, and PBMC were separated by density-gradient centrifugation on Ficoll-Paque PLUS. After sorting, cells were lysed in RLT buffer, RNA was extracted using a Qiagen RNeasy kit, and the extracted RNA was stored at -80 degrees C.

The source is a human donor in good health. The rearrangement joined TRBV20-1 to TRBJ2-1; 8 central nucleotides agree with TRBD2. Sequenced input: naive CD4+ T cells from blood. Taken with the paper, the label for cell subset or site translates to: naive T cells, CD45RA high CD27+. The bases are TGCAGTGCTAGAGGCAGCGGGAGTCCGGATGAGCAGTTCTTC. It translates to CSARGSGSPDEQFF.